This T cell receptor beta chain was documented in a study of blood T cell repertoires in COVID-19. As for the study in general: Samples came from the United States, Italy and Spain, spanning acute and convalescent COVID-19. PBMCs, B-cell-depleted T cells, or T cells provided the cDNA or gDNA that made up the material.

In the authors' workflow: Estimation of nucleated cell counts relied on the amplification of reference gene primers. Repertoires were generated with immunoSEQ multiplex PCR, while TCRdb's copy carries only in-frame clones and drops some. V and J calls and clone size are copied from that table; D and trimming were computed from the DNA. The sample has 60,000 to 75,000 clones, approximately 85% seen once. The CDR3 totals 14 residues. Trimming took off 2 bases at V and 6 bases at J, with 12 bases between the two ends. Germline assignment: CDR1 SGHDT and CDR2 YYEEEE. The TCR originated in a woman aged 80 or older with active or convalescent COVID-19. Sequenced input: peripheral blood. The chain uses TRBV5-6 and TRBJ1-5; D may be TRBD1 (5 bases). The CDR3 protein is CASSLLAGSQPQHF. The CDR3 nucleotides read TGTGCCAGCAGCTTACTTGCAGGGTCTCAGCCCCAGCATTTT.